These T cell receptor beta chains were read from a single sample in a study of CD4 and CD8 cells across lung adenocarcinoma regions. TCRdb reanalysed the PCR reads using MiXCR and keeps one entry per CDR3 protein. The sample carries around 15,000 distinct CDR3 sequences, just under 45% recorded once. Sequencing was done on a sample of CD4+ T cells from the center of a lung tumor. Every receptor here comes from a male donor with lung adenocarcinoma. The CD4 and CD8 labels of this study may be unreliable. The CDR3 runs from the conserved cysteine through the conserved F or W. The order of the fields is V gene, J gene, D gene, clone size, CDR3 DNA, CDR3 protein. A D gene is named only where the DNA matches it firmly. A clone size is listed for some rows: how often the clone was seen (once, few, many), or a class if it is expanded.

TRBV7-2	TRBJ1-3	-	once	TGTGCCAGCAGCACAGGGTATGGAAACACCATATATTTT	CASSTGYGNTIYF
TRBV20-1	TRBJ2-1	TRBD2	-	TGCAGTGCTAGAGAAGTAGCGGGAGCCGGGTACTATCAGTTCTTC	CSAREVAGAGYYQFF
TRBV10-2	TRBJ1-3	-	-	TGCGCCAGCAGTGAAGGTTGGATGCGAGGAAACACCATATATTTT	CASSEGWMRGNTIYF
TRBV6-5	TRBJ1-2	TRBD1	-	TGTGCCAGCAGTTACTCGAGACAGGGTCGGGATGGCTACACCTTC	CASSYSRQGRDGYTF
TRBV6-1	TRBJ2-2	TRBD1	many	TGTGCCAGCAGACCCCTATTATTCGGGACAGGGTTCACCGGGGAGCTGTTTTTT	CASRPLLFGTGFTGELFF
TRBV6-4	TRBJ2-3	TRBD2	medium-sized	TGTGCCAGCAGTACCCGACTAGCGGGAGGACCGCACATAGATACGCAGTATTTT	CASSTRLAGGPHIDTQYF
TRBV6-5	TRBJ2-4	TRBD1	once	TGTGCCAACAGTTTCAGGGGGCGTTGGGACACCCAGTACTTC	CANSFRGRWDTQYF
TRBV27	TRBJ2-3	TRBD2	-	TGTGCCAGCAGAGCCACGGGGCTAGCGGGACAGTCTAGCACAGATACGCAGTATTTT	CASRATGLAGQSSTDTQYF
TRBV9	TRBJ2-1	-	-	TGTGCCAGCAGCCCCAGAGACGAGGAAGAGCAGTTCTTC	CASSPRDEEEQFF
TRBV7-6	TRBJ2-7	TRBD2	medium-sized	TGTGCCAGCAGACTTAGCGGGAGTAGTAACGAGCAGTACTTC	CASRLSGSSNEQYF
TRBV6-1	TRBJ2-7	-	large	TGTGCCAGCAGTAAGCGGGTTTACGAGCAGTACTTC	CASSKRVYEQYF
TRBV7-2	TRBJ2-1	-	many	TGTGCCAGCAGCTTAGACCCATCCTTTAATGAGCAGTTCTTC	CASSLDPSFNEQFF
TRBV24-1	TRBJ2-5	-	-	TGTGCCAGCGGTGTGTCGCCTAGGTTCCACGAGACCCAGTACTTC	CASGVSPRFHETQYF
TRBV10-1	TRBJ2-1	TRBD2	medium-sized	TGCGCCAGCAGTGAGGTTAGAGCGGGAGGTGGCGAGCAGTTCTTC	CASSEVRAGGGEQFF
TRBV28	TRBJ1-5	TRBD1	-	TGTGCCAGCACCCTCTTTGCGGACAGGGATCAGCCCCAGCATTTT	CASTLFADRDQPQHF
TRBV6-1	TRBJ2-2	-	-	TGTGCCAGCAGACTCCAGGCCGGAAGTACCGAGGCGCTGTTTTTT	CASRLQAGSTEALFF
TRBV7-3	TRBJ2-3	-	-	TGTGCCAGCAGCTTGGATGGACGGGGCCTAGAGACAGATACGCAGTATTTC	CASSLDGRGLETDTQYF
TRBV6-1	TRBJ1-2	-	-	TGTGCCAGCAGGATGGACGGGAACTATGGCTACACCTTC	CASRMDGNYGYTF
TRBV27	TRBJ2-3	-	-	TGTGCCAGCAGTATCGTTAGCGGTGCCACAGATACGCAGTATTTT	CASSIVSGATDTQYF
TRBV27	TRBJ2-3	-	-	TGTGGCAGGGGGACGGGAGGTCGATACACAGATACCCAGTATTTT	CGRGTGGRYTDTQYF
TRBV5-1	TRBJ1-3	-	few	TGCGCCAGCAGGAGAAGCTCTGGAAACACCATATATTTT	CASRRSSGNTIYF
TRBV27	TRBJ2-7	-	medium-sized	TGTGCCAGCAGTCCCCCCGGCAGGACCTACGAGCAGTACTTC	CASSPPGRTYEQYF
TRBV6-1	TRBJ1-1	-	-	TGTGCCAGCAGTGAAGGGGGACGGACTAACACTGAAGCTTTCTTT	CASSEGGRTNTEAFF
TRBV11-3	TRBJ2-5	-	few	TGTGCCAGCAGCTTAGGGGTGGGACCCCAAGAGACCCAGTACTTC	CASSLGVGPQETQYF